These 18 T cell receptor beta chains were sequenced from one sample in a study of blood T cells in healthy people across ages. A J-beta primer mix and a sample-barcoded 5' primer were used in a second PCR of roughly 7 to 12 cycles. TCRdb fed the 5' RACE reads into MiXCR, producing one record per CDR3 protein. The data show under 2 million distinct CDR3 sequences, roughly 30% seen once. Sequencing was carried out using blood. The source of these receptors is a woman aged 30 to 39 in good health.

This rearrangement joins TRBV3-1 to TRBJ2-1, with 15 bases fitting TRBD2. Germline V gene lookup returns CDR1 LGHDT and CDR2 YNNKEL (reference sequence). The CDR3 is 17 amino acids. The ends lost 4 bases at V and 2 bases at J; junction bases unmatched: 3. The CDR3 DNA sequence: TGTGCCAGCAGCCCTGGGACTAGCGGGAGGACCTACAATGAGCAGTTCTTC. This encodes CASSPGTSGRTYNEQFF.

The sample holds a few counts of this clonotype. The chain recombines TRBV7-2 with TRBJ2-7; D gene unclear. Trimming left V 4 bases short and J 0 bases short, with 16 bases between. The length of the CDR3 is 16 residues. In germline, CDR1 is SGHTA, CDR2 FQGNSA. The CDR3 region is CASSSWVGRSSYEQYF. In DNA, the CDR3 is TGTGCCAGCAGCTCCTGGGTGGGCAGAAGCTCCTACGAGCAGTACTTC.

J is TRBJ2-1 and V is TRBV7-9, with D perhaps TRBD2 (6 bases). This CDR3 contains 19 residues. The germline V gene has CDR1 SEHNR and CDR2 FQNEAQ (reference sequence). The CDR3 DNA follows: TGTACCGGCAGCTTAGGGGCGGGGCCTGACCCTAGCTCCTACAATGAGCAGTTCTTC. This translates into CTGSLGAGPDPSSYNEQFF.

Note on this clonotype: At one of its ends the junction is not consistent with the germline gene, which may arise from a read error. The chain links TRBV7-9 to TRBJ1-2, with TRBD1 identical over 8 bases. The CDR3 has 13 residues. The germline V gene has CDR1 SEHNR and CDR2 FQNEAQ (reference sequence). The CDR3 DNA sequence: TGTGCCAGCAGCCAGCAGGGGGCCTATGGCTGCACCTTC. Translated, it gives CASSQQGAYGCTF.

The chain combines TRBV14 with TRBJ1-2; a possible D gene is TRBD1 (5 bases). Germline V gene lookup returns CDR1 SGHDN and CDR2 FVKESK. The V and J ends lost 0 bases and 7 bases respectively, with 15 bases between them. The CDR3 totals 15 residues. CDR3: CASSQEKNRLSGYTF. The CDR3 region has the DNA TGTGCCAGCAGCCAAGAGAAGAACAGGTTGAGTGGCTACACCTTC.

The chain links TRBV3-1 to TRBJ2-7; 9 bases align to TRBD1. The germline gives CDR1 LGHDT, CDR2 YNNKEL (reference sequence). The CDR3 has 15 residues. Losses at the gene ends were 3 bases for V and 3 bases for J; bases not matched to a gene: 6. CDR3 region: CASSQEPTGGYEQYF. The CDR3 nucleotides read TGTGCCAGCAGCCAGGAACCGACAGGGGGCTACGAGCAGTACTTC.

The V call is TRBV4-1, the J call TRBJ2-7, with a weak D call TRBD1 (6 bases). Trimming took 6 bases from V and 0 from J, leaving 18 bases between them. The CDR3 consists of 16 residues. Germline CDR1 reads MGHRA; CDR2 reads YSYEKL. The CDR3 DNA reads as TGCGCCAGCAGACCATCCCAGGGGCTTTACTCCTACGAGCAGTACTTC. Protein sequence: CASRPSQGLYSYEQYF.

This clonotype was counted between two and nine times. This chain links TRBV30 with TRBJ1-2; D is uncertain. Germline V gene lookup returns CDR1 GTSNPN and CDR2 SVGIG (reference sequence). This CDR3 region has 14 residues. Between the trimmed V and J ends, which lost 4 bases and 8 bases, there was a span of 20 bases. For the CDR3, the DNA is TGTGCCTGGAATCAACAGATGAGATCGGGAGGCTACACCTTC. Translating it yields CAWNQQMRSGGYTF.

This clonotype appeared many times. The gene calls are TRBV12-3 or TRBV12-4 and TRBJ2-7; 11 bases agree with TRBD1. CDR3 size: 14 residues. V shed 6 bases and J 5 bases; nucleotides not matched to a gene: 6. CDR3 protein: CASSPGTGGDEQYF. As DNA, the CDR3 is TGTGCCAGCAGCCCAGGGACAGGGGGGGACGAGCAGTACTTC.

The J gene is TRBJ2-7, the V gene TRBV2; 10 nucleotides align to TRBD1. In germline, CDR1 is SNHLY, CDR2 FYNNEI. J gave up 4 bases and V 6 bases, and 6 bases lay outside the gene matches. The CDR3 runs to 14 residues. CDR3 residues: CASRGWGQGYEQYF. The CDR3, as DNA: TGTGCCAGCAGGGGATGGGGACAGGGGTACGAGCAGTACTTC.

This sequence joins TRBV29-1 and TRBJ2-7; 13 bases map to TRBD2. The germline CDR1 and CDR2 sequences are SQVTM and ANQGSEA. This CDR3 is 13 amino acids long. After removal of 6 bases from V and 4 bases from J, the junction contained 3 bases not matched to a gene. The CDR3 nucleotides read TGCAGCGTGACGGGACTAGCGGGGTACGAGCAGTACTTC. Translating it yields CSVTGLAGYEQYF.

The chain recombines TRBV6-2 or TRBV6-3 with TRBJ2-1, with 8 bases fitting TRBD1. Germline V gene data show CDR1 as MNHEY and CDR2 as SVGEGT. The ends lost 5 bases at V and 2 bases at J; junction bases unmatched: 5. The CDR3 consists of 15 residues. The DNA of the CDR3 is TGTGCCAGCAGTACCTGGACAGGGCCCTACAATGAGCAGTTCTTC. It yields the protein CASSTWTGPYNEQFF.

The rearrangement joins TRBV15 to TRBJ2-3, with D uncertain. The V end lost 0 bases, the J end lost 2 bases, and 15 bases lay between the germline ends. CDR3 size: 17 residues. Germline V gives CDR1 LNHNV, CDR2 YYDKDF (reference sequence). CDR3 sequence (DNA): TGTGCCACCAGCAGAGATCGGCTAGTGGAGAACACAGATACGCAGTATTTT. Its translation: CATSRDRLVENTDTQYF.

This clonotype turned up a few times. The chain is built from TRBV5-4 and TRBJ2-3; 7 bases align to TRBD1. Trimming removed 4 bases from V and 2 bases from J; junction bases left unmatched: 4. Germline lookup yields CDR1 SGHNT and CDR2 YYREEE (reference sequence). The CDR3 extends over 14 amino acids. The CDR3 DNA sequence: TGTGCCAGCAGCACAGGACAGGCCACAGATACGCAGTATTTT. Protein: CASSTGQATDTQYF.

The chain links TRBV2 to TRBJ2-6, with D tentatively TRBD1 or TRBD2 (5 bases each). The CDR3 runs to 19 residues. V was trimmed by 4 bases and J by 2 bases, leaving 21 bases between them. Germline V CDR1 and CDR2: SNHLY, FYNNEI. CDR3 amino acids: CASSVWDGSEGTGANVLTF. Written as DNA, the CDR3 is TGTGCCAGCAGTGTCTGGGACGGGTCGGAAGGGACTGGGGCCAACGTCCTGACTTTC.

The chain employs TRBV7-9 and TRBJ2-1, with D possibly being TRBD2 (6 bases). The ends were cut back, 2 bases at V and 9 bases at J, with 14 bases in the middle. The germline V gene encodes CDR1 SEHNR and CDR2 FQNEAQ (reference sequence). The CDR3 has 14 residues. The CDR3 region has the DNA TGTGCCAGCAGCTTACCCCCGGACTACGGTGAGCAGTTCTTC. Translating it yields CASSLPPDYGEQFF.

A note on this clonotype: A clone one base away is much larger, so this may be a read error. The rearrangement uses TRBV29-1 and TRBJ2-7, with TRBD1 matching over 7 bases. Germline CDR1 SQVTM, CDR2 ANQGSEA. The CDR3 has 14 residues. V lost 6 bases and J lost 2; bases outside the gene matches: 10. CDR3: CSVQQTGIAYEQYF. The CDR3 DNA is TGCAGCGTCCAACAGACAGGGATCGCCTACGAGCAGTACTTC.

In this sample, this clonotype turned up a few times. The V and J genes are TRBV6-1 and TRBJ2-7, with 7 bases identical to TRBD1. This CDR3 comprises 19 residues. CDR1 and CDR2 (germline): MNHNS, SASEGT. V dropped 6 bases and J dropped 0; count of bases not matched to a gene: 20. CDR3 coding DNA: TGTGCCAGCAGCAACCTAGACAGGGCTACAGGCGGGCTCTCCTACGAGCAGTACTTC. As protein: CASSNLDRATGGLSYEQYF.